This T cell receptor beta chain stems from a study of T-cell reconstitution after alpha-beta-depleted transplantation in children. A few counts support this clonotype. The TCRbeta library was prepared with unique molecular identifiers. TCRdb reprocessed the PCR reads via MiXCR and lists one record per CDR3 protein. The sample carries 200,000 to 250,000 distinct CDR3 sequences, roughly a tenth recorded once. The CDR3 has 13 amino acids. CDR1 DFQATT and CDR2 SNEGSKA come from the germline V gene (reference sequence). V lost 3 bases, J lost 3 bases, and 2 bases stayed unmatched. The J gene is TRBJ2-1, the V gene TRBV20-1, with TRBD2 matching over 7 bases. The clonotype was recovered from a human donor who donated a stem cell graft to a child with acute lymphoblastic leukemia. The sequenced sample was PBMCs from the stem cell graft donor, obtained from the stem cell graft. The CDR3 spells CSASPGGYNEQFF. For the CDR3, the DNA is TGCAGTGCTAGTCCGGGGGGCTACAATGAGCAGTTCTTC.